A selection of T cell receptor beta chains follows, all from one sample in a study of molecular identifiers for immune sequencing clone quantification. MiXCR, run by TCRdb on the PCR reads, gives a single entry per CDR3 protein. The sample contains about 640,000 distinct CDR3 sequences, 15% to 20% of which appear only once. Sequenced sample: naive CD8+ T cells from blood, with Jurkat cell RNA spiked in. These receptor sequences come from a human donor in good health. Some libraries in this study had Jurkat cell RNA spiked in. The CDR3 runs from the conserved cysteine through the conserved F or W. The order of the fields is D gene, J gene, clone size, V gene, CDR3 length, CDR3 protein, CDR3 DNA. A D gene is named only where the DNA matches it firmly. Rows give clone size only sometimes, using once, few, many, or a class for an expanded clone.

>NA|TRBJ2-5|few|TRBV6-5|12
CASSHPGETQHF
TGTGCCAGCAGTCACCCCGGGGAGACCCAGCACTTC
>TRBD1|TRBJ2-6|many|TRBV12-3/TRBV12-4|14
CASSGTAGANVLTF
TGTGCCAGCAGCGGGACAGCCGGGGCCAACGTCCTGACTTTC
>TRBD1|TRBJ1-1|few|TRBV15|15
CATSRDRGPNTEAFF
TGTGCCACCAGCAGAGATAGGGGGCCGAACACTGAAGCTTTCTTT
>NA|TRBJ2-1|many|TRBV4-1|16
CASSQRDKSSYNEQFF
TGCGCCAGCAGCCAACGGGACAAGAGCTCCTACAATGAGCAGTTCTTC
>TRBD2|TRBJ2-3|many|TRBV7-9|17
CASSSGVGLAETDTQYF
TGTGCCAGCAGCTCCGGTGTAGGTCTAGCGGAGACAGATACGCAGTATTTT
>NA|TRBJ2-1|NA|TRBV20-1|18
CSARVEEGADTPYNGQFF
TGCAGTGCTAGAGTCGAGGAAGGGGCGGACACACCCTACAATGGGCAGTTCTTC
>NA|TRBJ2-7|NA|TRBV13|16
CASYSSRDTLSYEQYF
TGTGCCAGCTACTCAAGCCGGGACACCCTATCCTACGAGCAGTACTTC
>NA|TRBJ2-5|many|TRBV6-2/TRBV6-3|11
CASSSGETQYF
TGTGCCAGCAGTTCCGGAGAGACCCAGTACTTC
>NA|TRBJ1-2|NA|TRBV11-1|15
CASSYGISSSYGYTF
TGTGCCAGCAGCTACGGGATCAGCAGTAGCTATGGCTACACCTTC
>TRBD1|TRBJ2-2|many|TRBV3-1|16
CASSQEKTGYTGELFF
TGTGCCAGCAGCCAAGAAAAGACAGGGTACACCGGGGAGCTGTTTTTT
>NA|TRBJ2-3|many|TRBV20-1|15
CSANPAEESTDTQYF
TGCAGTGCTAACCCAGCGGAAGAAAGCACAGATACGCAGTATTTT
>TRBD2|TRBJ2-1|many|TRBV4-3|16
CASSRGTSGRNNEQFF
TGCGCCAGCAGCCGTGGGACTAGCGGGAGGAACAATGAGCAGTTCTTC
>TRBD2|TRBJ2-1|many|TRBV24-1|15
CATSPGLSSYNEQFF
TGTGCCACCAGCCCGGGACTAAGCTCCTACAATGAGCAGTTCTTC
>NA|TRBJ2-7|few|TRBV4-1|17
CASSQEGPETDSYEQYF
TGCGCCAGCAGCCAAGAGGGACCGGAAACCGACTCCTACGAGCAGTACTTC
>NA|TRBJ2-5|many|TRBV7-6|13
CASSEDTAGAQYF
TGTGCCAGCAGCGAGGACACCGCAGGGGCCCAGTACTTC
>NA|TRBJ1-1|many|TRBV27|14
CASSPSTPHTEAFF
TGTGCCAGCAGTCCCTCTACGCCCCACACTGAAGCTTTCTTT
>NA|TRBJ2-7|NA|TRBV6-5|15
CASSYGPREYYGQYF
TGTGCCAGCAGTTACGGTCCGAGGGAGTACTACGGGCAGTACTTC
>NA|TRBJ2-1|many|TRBV20-1|15
CSADDGGSSYNEQFF
TGCAGTGCTGACGACGGGGGAAGCTCCTACAATGAGCAGTTCTTC
>NA|TRBJ1-5|NA|TRBV3-1|17
CASSQDIRGAGNQPQHF
TGTGCCAGCAGCCAAGATATTAGGGGGGCCGGGAATCAGCCCCAGCATTTT
>NA|TRBJ2-7|NA|TRBV6-1|17
CASSDGRYRTRGYEQYF
TGTGCCAGCAGTGACGGTAGATATCGGACCCGAGGGTACGAGCAGTACTTC
>TRBD1|TRBJ2-7|many|TRBV5-1|13
CASRTGAAYEQYF
TGCGCCAGCAGGACAGGGGCTGCCTACGAGCAGTACTTC
>NA|TRBJ1-2|many|TRBV20-1|11
CSTRAIDGYTF
TGCAGCACACGCGCCATAGATGGCTACACCTTC
>NA|TRBJ2-7|few|TRBV28|13
CASIFQGSYEQYF
TGTGCCAGCATCTTTCAGGGCTCCTACGAGCAGTACTTC
>TRBD1|TRBJ1-1|NA|TRBV29-1|13
CCVEGAMNTEAFF
TGCTGCGTTGAGGGGGCCATGAACACTGAAGCTTTCTTT
>NA|TRBJ2-1|many|TRBV7-3|15
CASSFQGNGVNEQFF
TGTGCCAGCAGCTTTCAAGGAAACGGGGTCAATGAGCAGTTCTTC
>NA|TRBJ2-2|many|TRBV7-3|15
CASSLMGAATGELFF
TGTGCCAGCAGCTTAATGGGGGCTGCCACCGGGGAGCTGTTTTTT
>NA|TRBJ2-1|many|TRBV27|13
CASSLNDHNEQFF
TGTGCCAGCAGTTTAAACGACCACAATGAGCAGTTCTTC
>NA|TRBJ1-1|many|TRBV10-2|15
CASSSLQGMNTEAFF
TGTGCCAGCAGCTCCTTACAGGGAATGAACACTGAAGCTTTCTTT
>NA|TRBJ2-3|many|TRBV4-1|15
CASRQAETSTDTQYF
TGCGCCAGCAGACAGGCAGAGACTAGCACAGATACGCAGTATTTT
>TRBD2|TRBJ2-1|few|TRBV4-2|16
CASSQETSGVVNEQFF
TGTGCCAGCAGCCAGGAAACTAGCGGGGTAGTCAATGAGCAGTTCTTC
>TRBD1|TRBJ2-2|few|TRBV7-9|18
CASSSTVPGQGDTGELFF
TGTGCCAGCAGCTCAACTGTACCGGGACAGGGGGACACCGGGGAGCTGTTTTTT
>NA|TRBJ1-1|many|TRBV20-1|15
CSARDFGEGPQGAFF
TGCAGTGCTAGAGATTTTGGGGAGGGGCCCCAGGGGGCTTTCTTT
>NA|TRBJ2-1|NA|TRBV11-3|17
CASSHQAGQVSYNEQFF
TGTGCCAGCAGCCATCAAGCGGGACAGGTATCCTACAATGAGCAGTTCTTC
>NA|TRBJ2-2|NA|TRBV7-6|16
CASTPGPGLNTGELFF
TGTGCCAGCACCCCAGGACCGGGGTTGAACACCGGGGAGCTGTTTTTT
>TRBD1|TRBJ2-3|many|TRBV12-5|14
CASGLSQGPDTQYF
TGTGCTAGTGGTTTGTCACAGGGGCCAGATACGCAGTATTTT
>NA|TRBJ2-1|NA|TRBV11-2|12
CASSLTEEEQFF
TGTGCCAGCAGCTTAACGGAAGAGGAGCAGTTCTTC
>NA|TRBJ1-1|many|TRBV5-6|14
CASSLRRAETEAFF
TGTGCCAGCAGCCTGCGACGCGCGGAGACAGAAGCTTTCTTT
>NA|TRBJ2-5|many|TRBV7-9|14
CASTSSLGGEILYF
TGTGCCAGCACCTCCAGTCTTGGTGGAGAGATACTGTACTTC
>NA|TRBJ2-1|NA|TRBV3-1|16
CASSQEGGGPVNEQFF
TGTGCCAGCAGCCAAGAGGGGGGGGGGCCGGTCAATGAGCAGTTCTTC
>TRBD2|TRBJ2-3|many|TRBV19|16
CASSMGGRALKGTQYF
TGTGCCAGTAGTATGGGCGGGAGGGCCCTCAAAGGTACGCAGTATTTT
>NA|TRBJ1-3|NA|TRBV7-2|17
CASSLEGGTLSGSTIYF
TGTGCCAGCAGCTTAGAGGGGGGTACCCTCTCTGGAAGCACCATATATTTT